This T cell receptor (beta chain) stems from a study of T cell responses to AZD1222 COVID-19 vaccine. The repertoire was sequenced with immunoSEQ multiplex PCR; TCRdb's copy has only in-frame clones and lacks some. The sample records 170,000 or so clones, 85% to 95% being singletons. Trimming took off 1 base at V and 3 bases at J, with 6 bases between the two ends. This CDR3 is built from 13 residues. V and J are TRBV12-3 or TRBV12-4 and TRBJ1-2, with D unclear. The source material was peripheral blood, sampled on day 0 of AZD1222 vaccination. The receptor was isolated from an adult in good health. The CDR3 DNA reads TGTGCCAGCAGTTTAGAAACTCACTATGGCTACACCTTC. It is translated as CASSLETHYGYTF.